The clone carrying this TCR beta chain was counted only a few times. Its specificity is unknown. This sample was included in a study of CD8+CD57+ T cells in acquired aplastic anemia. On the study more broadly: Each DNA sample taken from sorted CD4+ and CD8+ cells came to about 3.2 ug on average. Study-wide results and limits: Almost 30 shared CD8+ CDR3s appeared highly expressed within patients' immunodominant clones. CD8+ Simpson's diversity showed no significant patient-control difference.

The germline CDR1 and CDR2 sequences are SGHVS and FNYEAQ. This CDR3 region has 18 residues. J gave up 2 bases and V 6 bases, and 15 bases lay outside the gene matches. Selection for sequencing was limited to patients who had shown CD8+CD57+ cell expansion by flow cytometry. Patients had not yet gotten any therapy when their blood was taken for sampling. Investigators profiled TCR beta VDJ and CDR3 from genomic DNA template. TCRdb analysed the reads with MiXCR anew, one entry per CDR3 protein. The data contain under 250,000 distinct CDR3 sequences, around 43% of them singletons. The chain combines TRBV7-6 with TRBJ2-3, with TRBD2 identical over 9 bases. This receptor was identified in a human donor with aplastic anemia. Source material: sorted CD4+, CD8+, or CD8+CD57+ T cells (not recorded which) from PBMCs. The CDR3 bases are TGTGCCAGCAGTGAAGGAATTAGCGGGGGCCCCCCCACAGATACGCAGTATTTT. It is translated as CASSEGISGGPPTDTQYF.